Shown below are 10 T cell receptor beta chains from a single sample sequenced in a study of early T cells in non-severe SARS-CoV-2 infection. From the 5' RACE reads, TCRdb called clonotypes with MiXCR, one entry per CDR3 protein. The sample lists about 32,000 distinct CDR3 sequences; roughly 9.2% were seen once. The sequenced material came from whole blood. All receptors derive from an adult who was a healthcare worker with PCR-confirmed SARS-CoV-2 infection or an uninfected control (not recorded which).

This clonotype was recorded a few times. This CDR3 reads CASSSRGENNEQFF. The CDR3 region has the DNA TGTGCCAGCAGCAGTCGGGGGGAAAACAATGAGCAGTTCTTC. The chain employs TRBV9 and TRBJ2-1, with TRBD2 matching over 7 bases. V trimming: 4 bases; J trimming: 5 bases; junction bases outside the gene matches: 6. CDR3 size: 14 residues. Germline V gene data show CDR1 as SGDLS and CDR2 as YYNGEE. The full variable domain, in which reference TRBV9 and TRBJ2-1 provide the parts outside the CDR3, is DSGVTQTPKHLITATGQRVTLRCSPRSGDLSVYWYQQSLDQGLQFLIQYYNGEERAKGNILERFSAQQFPDLHSELNLSSLELGDSALYFCASSSRGENNEQFFGPGTRLTVL.

The V gene is TRBV6-2 or TRBV6-3, the J gene TRBJ2-1; D is unclear. This CDR3 comprises 14 residues. Trimming left V 6 bases short and J 6 bases short, with 15 bases between. Germline V gene data show CDR1 as MNHEY and CDR2 as SVGEGT. The CDR3: CASSPQLRGNEQFF. The CDR3 DNA follows: TGTGCCAGCAGCCCCCAGCTAAGAGGCAATGAGCAGTTCTTC.

This clonotype was seen at least ten times. This chain links TRBV7-2 with TRBJ2-1; D is possibly TRBD2 (6 bases). Trimming pared 1 base from V and 0 bases from J, leaving 19 bases between. This CDR3 is 19 amino acids long. CDR1 and CDR2 (germline): SGHTA, FQGNSA. CDR3 nucleotides: TGTGCCAGCAGCTTAGGTCCCCGGTCGGGGGTCCACTCCTACAATGAGCAGTTCTTC. Residues: CASSLGPRSGVHSYNEQFF.

This rearrangement joins TRBV7-9 to TRBJ2-7; a weak D match, TRBD1 (5 bases). Trimming removed 1 base from V and 2 bases from J, with 9 bases in between. CDR3 length: 14 residues. The germline gives CDR1 SEHNR, CDR2 FQNEAQ (reference sequence). CDR3 bases: TGTGCCAGCAGCTTAGAGGTCAGGGCCTACGAGCAGTACTTC. As protein: CASSLEVRAYEQYF.

This clonotype has a handful of counts. This chain connects TRBV6-2 or TRBV6-3 to TRBJ1-5; TRBD1 might be the D (5 bases). Trimming cost V 5 bases and J 4 bases, with 6 bases left between them. Germline CDR1 reads MNHEY; CDR2 reads SVGEGT. The CDR3 sequence is 12 residues long. The DNA for the CDR3 is TGTGCCAGCAGTGGGGGAAATCAGCCCCAGCATTTT. Its translation is CASSGGNQPQHF.

This clonotype was observed many times. The chain uses TRBV9 and TRBJ2-3; no definite D call. The germline gives CDR1 SGDLS, CDR2 YYNGEE. This CDR3 has 13 residues. V shed 4 bases and J shed 1 base, with 7 bases lying between them. The CDR3 DNA reads as TGTGCCAGCAGCCTTAGTCGCACAGATACGCAGTATTTT. Residues: CASSLSRTDTQYF.

The chain combines TRBV6-5 with TRBJ1-6, with D possibly matching TRBD1 (5 bases). V shed 1 base and J shed 13 bases, with 14 bases lying between them. Germline CDR1 MNHEY, CDR2 SVGAGI. The CDR3 spans 14 residues. The DNA for the CDR3 is TGTGCCAGCAGTTACTGGGCAGGGCGCCCCCCCCTCCACTTT. Its translation is CASSYWAGRPPLHF.

In this sample, this clonotype turned up many times. The gene calls are TRBV20-1 and TRBJ2-7, with D possibly being TRBD2 (6 bases). The V end was cut by 2 bases, the J end by 5 bases, with 16 bases between. The CDR3 has 14 residues. Germline CDR1 and CDR2: DFQATT and SNEGSKA (reference sequence). In DNA, the CDR3 is TGCAGTGCTAGATCTGGAGGGGATCCCCACGAGCAGTACTTC. This translates into CSARSGGDPHEQYF.

Worth noting for this clonotype: A clone one base away is much larger, so this may be a read error. The CDR3 sequence: CASSWDISGELLF. The CDR3 DNA is TGTGCCAGCAGCTGGGACATCAGCGGGGAGCTGCTTTTT. The V and J genes are TRBV5-6 and TRBJ2-2; perhaps TRBD2 as D (7 bases). Looked up from germline, CDR1 is SGHDT and CDR2 is YYEEEE. The CDR3 extends over 13 amino acids. The full variable domain, its missing parts supplied by reference TRBV5-6 and TRBJ2-2, is DAGVTQSPTHLIKTRGQQVTLRCSPKSGHDTVSWYQQALGQGPQFIFQYYEEEERQRGNFPDRFSGHQFPNYSSELNVNALLLGDSALYLCASSWDISGELLFGEGSRLTVL.

This chain connects TRBV24-1 to TRBJ2-5, with TRBD2 matching over 11 bases. CDR1 and CDR2 from the germline V gene are KGHDR and SFDVKD. This CDR3 comprises 17 residues. V lost 0 bases, J lost 2 bases, and 4 bases stayed unmatched. The CDR3 bases are TGTGCCACCAGTGATTTGAAGACTAGCGGGGTTCAAGAGACCCAGTACTTC. Translation: CATSDLKTSGVQETQYF.